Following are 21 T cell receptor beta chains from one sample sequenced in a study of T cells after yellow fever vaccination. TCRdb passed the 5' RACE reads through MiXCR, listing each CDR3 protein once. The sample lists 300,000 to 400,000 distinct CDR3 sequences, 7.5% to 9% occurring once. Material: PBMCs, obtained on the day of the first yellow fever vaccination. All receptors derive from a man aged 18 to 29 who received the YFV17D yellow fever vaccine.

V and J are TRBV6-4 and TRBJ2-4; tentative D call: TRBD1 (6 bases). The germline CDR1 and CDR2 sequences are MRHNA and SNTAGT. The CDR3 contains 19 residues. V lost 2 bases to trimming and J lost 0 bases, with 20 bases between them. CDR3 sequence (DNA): TGTGCCAGCAGTGACCCCATAGGTGGGGGCGTTCCAGCCAAAAACATTCAGTACTTC. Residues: CASSDPIGGGVPAKNIQYF.

CDR3 in amino acids: CASSPTWTSGGLNYNEQFF. The CDR3 DNA reads as TGTGCCAGCTCACCGACCTGGACTAGCGGGGGGTTGAACTACAATGAGCAGTTCTTC. The chain carries TRBV18 and TRBJ2-1; 14 bases map to TRBD2. J gave up 3 bases and V 3 bases, and 10 bases lay outside the gene matches. This CDR3 is 19 amino acids long. Germline V gene sequence: CDR1 KGHSH, CDR2 LQKENI.

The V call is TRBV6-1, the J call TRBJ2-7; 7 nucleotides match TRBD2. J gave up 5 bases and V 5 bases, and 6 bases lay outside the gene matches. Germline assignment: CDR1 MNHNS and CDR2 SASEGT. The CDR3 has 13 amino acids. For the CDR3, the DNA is TGTGCCAGCAGTCGAGCGGGGAGAAACGAGCAGTACTTC. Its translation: CASSRAGRNEQYF.

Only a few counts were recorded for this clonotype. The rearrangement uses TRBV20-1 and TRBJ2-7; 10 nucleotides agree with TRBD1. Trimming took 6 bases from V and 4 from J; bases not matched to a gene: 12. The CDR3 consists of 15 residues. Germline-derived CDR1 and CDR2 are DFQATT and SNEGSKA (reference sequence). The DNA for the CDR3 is TGCAGTGCAAAGCCTCGGACAGGGGGTCAGTACGAGCAGTACTTC. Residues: CSAKPRTGGQYEQYF.

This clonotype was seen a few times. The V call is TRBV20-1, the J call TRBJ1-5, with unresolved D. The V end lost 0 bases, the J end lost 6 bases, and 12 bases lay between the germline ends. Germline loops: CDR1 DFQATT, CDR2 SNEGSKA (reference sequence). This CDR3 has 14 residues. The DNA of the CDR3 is TGCAGTGCTAGAGAGGATGAGCTTTTTCAGCCCCAGCATTTT. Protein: CSAREDELFQPQHF.

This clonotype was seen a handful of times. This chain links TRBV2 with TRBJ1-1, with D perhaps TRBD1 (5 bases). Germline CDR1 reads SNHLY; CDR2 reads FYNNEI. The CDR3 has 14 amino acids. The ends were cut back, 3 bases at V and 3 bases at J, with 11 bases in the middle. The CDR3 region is CASSDPGRDTEAFF. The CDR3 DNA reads TGTGCCAGCAGTGATCCAGGGCGGGACACTGAAGCTTTCTTT.

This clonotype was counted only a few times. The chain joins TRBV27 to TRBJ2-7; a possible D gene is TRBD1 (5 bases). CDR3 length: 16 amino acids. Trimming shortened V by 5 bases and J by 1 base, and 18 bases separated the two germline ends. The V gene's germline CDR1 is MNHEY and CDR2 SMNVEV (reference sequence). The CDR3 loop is CASSDMGTGLSYEQYV. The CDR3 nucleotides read TGTGCCAGCAGTGACATGGGAACAGGTTTATCCTACGAGCAGTACGTC.

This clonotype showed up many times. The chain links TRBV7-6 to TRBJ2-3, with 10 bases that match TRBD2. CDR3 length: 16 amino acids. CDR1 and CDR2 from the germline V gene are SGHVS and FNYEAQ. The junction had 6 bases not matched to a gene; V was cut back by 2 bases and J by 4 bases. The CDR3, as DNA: TGTGCCAGCAGCTTACAGAGCGGGGGGGCGGCAGATACGCAGTATTTT. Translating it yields CASSLQSGGAADTQYF.

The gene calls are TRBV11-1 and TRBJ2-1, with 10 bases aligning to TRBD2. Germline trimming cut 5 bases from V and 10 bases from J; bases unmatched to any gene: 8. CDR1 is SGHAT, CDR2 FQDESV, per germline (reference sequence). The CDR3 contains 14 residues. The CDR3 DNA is TGTGCCAGCAGCATCAAAGCGGGGGGGTACGAGCAGTTCTTC. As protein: CASSIKAGGYEQFF.

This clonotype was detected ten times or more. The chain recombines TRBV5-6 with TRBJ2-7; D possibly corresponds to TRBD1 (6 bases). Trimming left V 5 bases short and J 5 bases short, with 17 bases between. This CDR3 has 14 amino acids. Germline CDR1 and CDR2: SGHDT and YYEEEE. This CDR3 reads CASRALGQPNEQYF. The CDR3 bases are TGTGCCAGCAGGGCCCTTGGACAGCCCAACGAGCAGTACTTC.

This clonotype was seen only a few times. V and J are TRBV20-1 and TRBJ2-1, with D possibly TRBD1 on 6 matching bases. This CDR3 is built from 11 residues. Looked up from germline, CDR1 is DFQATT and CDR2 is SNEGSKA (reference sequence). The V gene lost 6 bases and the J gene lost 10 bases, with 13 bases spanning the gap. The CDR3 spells CSAHRVEEQFF. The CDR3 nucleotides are TGCAGTGCCCACAGGGTTGAAGAGCAGTTCTTC.

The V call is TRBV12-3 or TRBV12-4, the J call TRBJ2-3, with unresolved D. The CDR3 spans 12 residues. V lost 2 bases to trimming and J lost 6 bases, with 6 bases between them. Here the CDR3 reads CASSLSVDTQYF. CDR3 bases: TGTGCCAGCAGTTTATCCGTGGATACGCAGTATTTT.

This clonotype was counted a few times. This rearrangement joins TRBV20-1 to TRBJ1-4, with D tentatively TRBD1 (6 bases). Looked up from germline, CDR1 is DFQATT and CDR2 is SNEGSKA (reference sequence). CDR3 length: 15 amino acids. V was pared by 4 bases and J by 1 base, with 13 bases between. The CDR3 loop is CSATIQGKTNEKLFF. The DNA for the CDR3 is TGCAGTGCTACAATACAGGGTAAAACTAATGAAAAACTGTTTTTT.

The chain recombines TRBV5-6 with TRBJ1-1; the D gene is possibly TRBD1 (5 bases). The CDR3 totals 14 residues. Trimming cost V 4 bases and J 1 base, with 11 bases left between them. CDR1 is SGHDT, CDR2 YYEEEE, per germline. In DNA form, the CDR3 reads TGTGCCAGCAGCGGATCGACAGCGAACACTGAAGCTTTCTTT. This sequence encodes CASSGSTANTEAFF.

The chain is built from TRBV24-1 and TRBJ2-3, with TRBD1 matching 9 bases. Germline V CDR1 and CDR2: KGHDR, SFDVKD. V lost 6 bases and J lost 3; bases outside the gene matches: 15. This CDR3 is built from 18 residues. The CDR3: CATSNPVEGTGLTDTQYF. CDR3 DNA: TGTGCCACCAGTAACCCGGTGGAGGGGACAGGGCTAACAGATACGCAGTATTTT.

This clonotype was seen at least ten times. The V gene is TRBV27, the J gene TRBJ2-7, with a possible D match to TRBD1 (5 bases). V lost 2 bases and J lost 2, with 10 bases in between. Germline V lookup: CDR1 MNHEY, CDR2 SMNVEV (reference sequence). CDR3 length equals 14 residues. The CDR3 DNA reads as TGTGCCAGCAGTTTAAGAACAGGTCCCTACGAGCAGTACTTC. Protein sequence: CASSLRTGPYEQYF.

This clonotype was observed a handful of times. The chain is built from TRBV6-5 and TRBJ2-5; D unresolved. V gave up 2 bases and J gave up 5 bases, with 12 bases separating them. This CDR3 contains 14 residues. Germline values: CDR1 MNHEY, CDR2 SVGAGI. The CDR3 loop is CASSYTYTTETQYF. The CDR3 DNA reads TGTGCCAGCAGTTACACATATACAACGGAGACCCAGTACTTC.

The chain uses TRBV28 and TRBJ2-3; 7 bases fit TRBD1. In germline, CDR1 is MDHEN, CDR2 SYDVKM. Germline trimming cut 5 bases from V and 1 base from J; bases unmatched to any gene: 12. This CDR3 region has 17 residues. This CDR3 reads CASSPLTPDRGTDTQYF. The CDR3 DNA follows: TGTGCCAGCAGTCCCCTCACCCCTGACAGGGGCACAGATACGCAGTATTTT.

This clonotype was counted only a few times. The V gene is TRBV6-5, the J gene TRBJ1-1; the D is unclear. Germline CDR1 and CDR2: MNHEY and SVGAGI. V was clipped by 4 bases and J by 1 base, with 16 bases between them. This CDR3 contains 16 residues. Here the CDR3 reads CASSSDPRPGNTEAFF. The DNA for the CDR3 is TGTGCCAGCAGTTCCGACCCCCGGCCAGGGAACACTGAAGCTTTCTTT.

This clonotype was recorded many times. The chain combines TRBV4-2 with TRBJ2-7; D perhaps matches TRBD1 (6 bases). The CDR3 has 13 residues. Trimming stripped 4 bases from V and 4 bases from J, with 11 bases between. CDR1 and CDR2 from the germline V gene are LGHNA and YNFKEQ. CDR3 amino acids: CASSLGTTYEQYF. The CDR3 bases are TGTGCCAGCAGCCTGGGGACAACGTACGAGCAGTACTTC.

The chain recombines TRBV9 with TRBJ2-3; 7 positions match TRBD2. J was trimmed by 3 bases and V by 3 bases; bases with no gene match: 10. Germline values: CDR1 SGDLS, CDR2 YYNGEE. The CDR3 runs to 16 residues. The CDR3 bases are TGTGCCAGCAGCGGCCGGGACTACCAACCTACAGATACGCAGTATTTT. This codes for CASSGRDYQPTDTQYF.